Listed below are T cell receptor beta chains from one sample, sequenced in a study of spatial heterogeneity in lung cancer. TCRdb reprocessed the 5' RACE reads via MiXCR and lists one record per CDR3 protein. The top ten hold approximately 10% of the sample, which has about 23,000 distinct CDR3 sequences, about 6% seen once. Material: lung tumor tissue, obtained at surgery. The receptors were sampled from a male donor with early-stage non-small cell lung cancer. CDR3s include the opening cysteine and the closing phenylalanine or tryptophan. Fields, in order: clone size, D gene, V gene, J gene, CDR3 DNA, CDR3 protein. A D gene is named only where the DNA matches it firmly. For some rows the clone size is stated as once, few or many, or as a class when expanded; others skip it.

many,NA,TRBV6-5,TRBJ1-6,TGTGCCAGCAGTCCCGCTTCTCTAAATTCACCCCTCCACTTT,CASSPASLNSPLHF
many,NA,TRBV18,TRBJ1-4,TGTGCCAGCTCACCACCGGTTCAGGGTCGGCGTGAAAAACTGTTTTTT,CASSPPVQGRREKLFF
many,TRBD2,TRBV6-5,TRBJ2-7,TGTGCCAGCAGTTATTACTTCACCGGGACTAACAACCTCTACGAGCAGTACTTC,CASSYYFTGTNNLYEQYF
medium-sized,NA,TRBV5-1,TRBJ2-3,TGCGCCAGCCGCCGGGCTATTAGCACAGATACGCAGTATTTT,CASRRAISTDTQYF
few,NA,TRBV11-2,TRBJ2-5,TGTGCCAGCAGCAAGGAACAAGAGACCCAGTACTTC,CASSKEQETQYF
many,NA,TRBV7-9,TRBJ2-7,TGTGCCACCCACAAGACCGCGGCGTCCCTGTACGAGCAGTACTTC,CATHKTAASLYEQYF
many,TRBD1,TRBV5-1,TRBJ2-7,TGCGCCAGCAGCTTAGGGACAGTCTACGAGCAGTACTTC,CASSLGTVYEQYF
NA,NA,TRBV28,TRBJ1-5,TGTGCCAGCAGACCGGGACGGAAGTATCAGCCCCAGCATTTT,CASRPGRKYQPQHF
many,NA,TRBV5-1,TRBJ2-2,TGCGCCAGCAGCCCCACATACGGCACCGGGGAGCTGTTTTTT,CASSPTYGTGELFF
many,NA,TRBV6-6,TRBJ1-6,TGTGCCAGCAGTTACGCCAGGTCAACCTATAATTCACCCCTCCACTTT,CASSYARSTYNSPLHF
many,NA,TRBV24-1,TRBJ2-5,TGTGCCACCAGTGATTCCGCGACTCAAGAAGAGACCCAGTACTTC,CATSDSATQEETQYF
many,NA,TRBV14,TRBJ2-4,TGTGCCAGCAGCCAAGGGGACATTCAGTACTTC,CASSQGDIQYF
many,NA,TRBV27,TRBJ2-7,TGTGCCAGCAGTTTAGAGTTCAGTTCCTACGAGCAGTACTTC,CASSLEFSSYEQYF
medium-sized,TRBD2,TRBV10-3,TRBJ2-3,TGTGCCATCAGTGACCCCGAGCGGGAAGCTAGCACAGATACGCAGTATTTT,CAISDPEREASTDTQYF
medium-sized,NA,TRBV7-2,TRBJ2-3,TGTGCCAGCAGCTTAGCGGCCGGCTCCACAGATACGCAGTATTTT,CASSLAAGSTDTQYF
NA,TRBD1,TRBV2,TRBJ1-5,TGTGCCAGCAGGGGGGACAGTAGCAATCAGCCCCAGCATTTT,CASRGDSSNQPQHF
many,NA,TRBV27,TRBJ1-4,TGTGCCAGCAGCTTACAGGGAGTGGGGGAAAAACTGTTTTTT,CASSLQGVGEKLFF
few,NA,TRBV12-3/TRBV12-4,TRBJ1-5,TGTGCCAGCAGCCGTGGGGGGGGGACGGTCGGCAATCAGCCCCAGCATTTT,CASSRGGGTVGNQPQHF
few,NA,TRBV7-2,TRBJ1-2,TGTGCCAGCAGCTTAACGTGGTCCGTTGGCTATGGCTACACCTTC,CASSLTWSVGYGYTF
many,TRBD1,TRBV10-3,TRBJ1-1,TGTGCCACCCAAGACAGGGGACAAATGAACACTGAAGCTTTCTTT,CATQDRGQMNTEAFF
many,NA,TRBV9,TRBJ2-5,TGTGCCAGCAGTTCTTTGGGGACACCCCAAGAGACCCAGTACTTC,CASSSLGTPQETQYF
large,NA,TRBV12-3/TRBV12-4,TRBJ2-2,TGTGCCAGCAGTGACAGTAACACCGGGGAGCTGTTTTTT,CASSDSNTGELFF
many,TRBD2,TRBV7-6,TRBJ2-1,TGTGCCAGCAGCTTAGCTAGCGGGAGGGATGAGCAGTTCTTC,CASSLASGRDEQFF
many,TRBD1,TRBV10-3,TRBJ1-5,TGTGCCATCAGTGCAAACCCGGGACAGGGTTTTAGCAATCAGCCCCAGCATTTT,CAISANPGQGFSNQPQHF
many,NA,TRBV6-2/TRBV6-3,TRBJ2-7,TGTGCCAGCATCAACGGCCGGGACCGCCTCAACTACGAGCAGTACTTC,CASINGRDRLNYEQYF
many,NA,TRBV27,TRBJ1-1,TGTGCCAGCAGTTTAGCCGTCAGGAACACTGAAGCTTTCTTT,CASSLAVRNTEAFF
many,TRBD1,TRBV28,TRBJ2-1,TGTGCCAGCAGATCGGGACAGGGGGTATTTTCCTACAATGAGCAGTTCTTC,CASRSGQGVFSYNEQFF
many,NA,TRBV6-6,TRBJ2-7,TGTGCCAGCAGTTTTCAGGGGGGAAGGGGGTACGAGCAGTACTTC,CASSFQGGRGYEQYF
many,TRBD1,TRBV2,TRBJ2-5,TGTGCCAGCAGTGGACAGGGTGAGACCCAGTACTTC,CASSGQGETQYF
NA,NA,TRBV20-1,TRBJ2-2,TGCAGTGCTAGAACAGGGAGGGCGAACACCGGGGAGCTGTTTTTT,CSARTGRANTGELFF
many,NA,TRBV10-3,TRBJ1-5,TGTGCCATCAGCGAAGACAGTTACAATCAGCCCCAGCATTTT,CAISEDSYNQPQHF
NA,TRBD2,TRBV3-1,TRBJ2-2,TGTGCCAGCAGCCAGGGACTAGCGGGAGCCGGGGAGCTGTTTTTT,CASSQGLAGAGELFF
many,TRBD2,TRBV14,TRBJ2-1,TGTGCCAGCAGCCCGCGGACTAGCGGGTACAATGAGCAGTTCTTC,CASSPRTSGYNEQFF
medium-sized,TRBD1,TRBV27,TRBJ1-2,TGTGCCAGCAGTTTGACAGGGGTACCCTATTGGGGCTACACCTTC,CASSLTGVPYWGYTF
many,NA,TRBV20-1,TRBJ2-7,TGCAGTGCTAGAGCGATCGTTTTCGACTCTAGCGAGCAGTACTTC,CSARAIVFDSSEQYF
NA,NA,TRBV14,TRBJ1-6,TGTGCCAGCAGCCAAGAACTTTATTCACCCCTCCACTTT,CASSQELYSPLHF
many,TRBD1,TRBV20-1,TRBJ1-2,TGCAGTGCTTCCCCCAGGGGGCTTAACTATGGCTACACCTTC,CSASPRGLNYGYTF
medium-sized,TRBD2,TRBV7-7,TRBJ2-3,TGTGCCAGCAGCTTTTTAGCGGGAGAAGGTCAGACGCAGTATTTT,CASSFLAGEGQTQYF